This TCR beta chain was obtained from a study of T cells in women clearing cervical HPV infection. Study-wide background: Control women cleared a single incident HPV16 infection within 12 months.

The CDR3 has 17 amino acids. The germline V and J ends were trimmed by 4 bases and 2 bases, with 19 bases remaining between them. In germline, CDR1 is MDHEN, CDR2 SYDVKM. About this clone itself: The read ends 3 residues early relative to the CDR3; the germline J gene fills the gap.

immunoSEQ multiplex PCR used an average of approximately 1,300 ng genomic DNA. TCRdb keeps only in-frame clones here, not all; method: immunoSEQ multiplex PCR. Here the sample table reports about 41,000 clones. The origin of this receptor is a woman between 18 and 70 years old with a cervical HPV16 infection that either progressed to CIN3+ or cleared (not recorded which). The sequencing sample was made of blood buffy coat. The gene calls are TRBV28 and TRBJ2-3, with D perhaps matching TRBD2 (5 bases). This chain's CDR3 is CASSSSSLERFTDTQYF. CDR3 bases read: TGTGCCAGCAGTTCCTCCTCGCTGGAGCGGTTCACAGATACG.